Listed here are 12 T cell receptor beta chains from one sample, sequenced in a study of blood T cell repertoires in COVID-19. Repertoires were generated with immunoSEQ multiplex PCR, while TCRdb's copy carries only in-frame clones and drops some. The table includes about 420,000 clones, approximately 90% detected once. What was sequenced was peripheral blood. The receptor source for this set is a man aged 18 to 29 with COVID-19, enrolled during active disease.

The chain has TRBV6-5 and TRBJ1-1; 7 bases align to TRBD1. The CDR3 sequence is 15 residues long. V lost 5 bases, J lost 4 bases, and 10 bases stayed unmatched. Looked up from germline, CDR1 is MNHEY and CDR2 is SVGAGI. This chain's CDR3 is CASSRQGRSSTEAFF. The CDR3 DNA follows: TGTGCCAGCAGTCGACAGGGACGCTCTAGCACTGAAGCTTTCTTT.

This chain uses TRBV24-1 with TRBJ2-3; perhaps TRBD2 as D (6 bases). Trimming stripped 6 bases from V and 6 bases from J, with 9 bases between. The length of the CDR3 is 12 residues. CDR1 KGHDR and CDR2 SFDVKD come from the germline V gene. The CDR3, as DNA: TGTGCCACCAGTTCAGGGAGGGATACGCAGTATTTT. Residues: CATSSGRDTQYF.

The chain uses TRBV19 and TRBJ2-3, with TRBD2 matching over 13 bases. Germline CDR1 and CDR2: LNHDA and SQIVND (reference sequence). This CDR3 contains 18 residues. Unmatched junction bases numbered 8, after V lost 0 bases and J lost 5 bases. The chain's CDR3 is CASSIDLLAGGSGDTQYF. The CDR3 region has the DNA TGTGCCAGTAGTATAGATCTACTAGCGGGAGGGAGTGGAGATACGCAGTATTTT.

The V and J genes are TRBV11-2 and TRBJ2-1, with 8 bases fitting TRBD1. There are 15 residues in the CDR3. V lost 3 bases and J lost 4; bases outside the gene matches: 5. CDR1 and CDR2 (germline): SGHAT, FQNNGV. The CDR3 region has the DNA TGTGCCAGCAGCTTCACAGGGGGATTATACAATGAGCAGTTCTTC. Amino acids: CASSFTGGLYNEQFF.

This clone was observed a few times. The gene calls are TRBV5-1 and TRBJ2-1; D is perhaps TRBD1 (5 bases). Between the trimmed V and J ends, which lost 2 bases and 7 bases, there was a span of 7 bases. This CDR3 is built from 12 residues. Germline V gene lookup returns CDR1 SGHRS and CDR2 YFSETQ. This chain's CDR3 is CASSFKGNEQFF. Written as DNA, the CDR3 is TGCGCCAGCAGCTTTAAGGGGAATGAGCAGTTCTTC.

V is TRBV6-6 and J is TRBJ2-7; tentatively, D is TRBD2 (5 bases). In germline, CDR1 is MNHNY, CDR2 SVGAGI (reference sequence). This CDR3 is built from 15 residues. V lost 5 bases, J lost 2 bases, and 16 bases lay in between. The CDR3 loop is CASSPGIISAYEQYF. CDR3 DNA: TGTGCCAGCAGTCCGGGGATCATCTCCGCCTACGAGCAGTACTTC.

The chain joins TRBV5-4 to TRBJ1-2; 8 nucleotides agree with TRBD1. Trimming took 0 bases from V and 3 from J; bases not matched to a gene: 1. The CDR3 runs 14 residues. Germline CDR1 is SGHNT and CDR2 is YYREEE (reference sequence). This CDR3 is CASSLAGGYYGYTF. CDR3 coding DNA: TGTGCCAGCAGCTTGGCAGGGGGCTACTATGGCTACACCTTC.

V usage is TRBV6-5 and J usage is TRBJ2-5; TRBD1 aligns across 9 bases. The germline gives CDR1 MNHEY, CDR2 SVGAGI. J was trimmed by 4 bases and V by 0 bases; bases with no gene match: 6. This CDR3 contains 16 residues. DNA for the CDR3: TGTGCCAGCAGTTACTCGAACAGGGGGCAGGGAGAGACCCAGTACTTC. Its translation is CASSYSNRGQGETQYF.

J is TRBJ2-5 and V is TRBV5-5; no firm D call. With 2 bases removed from V and 5 bases from J, the gap between germline ends came to 7 bases. The V gene's germline CDR1 is SGHKS and CDR2 YYEKEE (reference sequence). CDR3 length: 12 residues. The CDR3 DNA reads TGTGCCAGCAGCTTTATCTTTGAGACCCAGTACTTC. It yields the protein CASSFIFETQYF.

The chain recombines TRBV11-3 with TRBJ2-1, with TRBD1 identical over 7 bases. This CDR3 has 14 residues. V dropped 4 bases and J dropped 7; count of bases not matched to a gene: 7. Germline V lookup: CDR1 SGHNT, CDR2 YENEEA. CDR3 region: CASSYRGTMNEQFF. The CDR3 nucleotides are TGTGCCAGCAGCTACAGGGGTACAATGAATGAGCAGTTCTTC.

This chain links TRBV2 with TRBJ2-1; maybe TRBD1 (5 bases). CDR1 is SNHLY and CDR2 is FYNNEI in the germline V gene. The CDR3 is 12 amino acids. V dropped 11 bases and J dropped 0 bases, with 8 bases sitting between them. CDR3 bases: TGTGCCGTAGACAGCTCCTACAATGAGCAGTTCTTC. Protein sequence: CAVDSSYNEQFF. The variable domain in full, completed from reference TRBV2 and TRBJ2-1, reads EPEVTQTPSHQVTQMGQEVILRCVPISNHLYFYWYRQILGQKVEFLVSFYNNEISEKSEIFDDQFSVERPDGSNFTLKIRSTKLEDSAMYFCAVDSSYNEQFFGPGTRLTVL.

V and J are TRBV9 and TRBJ2-2; D may be TRBD1 (6 bases). V was shortened by 2 bases and J by 1 base, with 12 bases between the two germline ends. The CDR3 is made up of 16 amino acids. The germline V gene encodes CDR1 SGDLS and CDR2 YYNGEE. DNA for the CDR3: TGTGCCAGCAGCGTGGGACAAATCCTGAACACCGGGGAGCTGTTTTTT. It codes for CASSVGQILNTGELFF.